This is a list of T cell receptor beta chains from one sample in a study of graft-versus-host responses after intestinal transplantation. The table came from immunoSEQ multiplex PCR; TCRdb's copy has only in-frame clones and leaves some out. The sample lists some 14,000 clones; about 27% were seen once. The sample consisted of alloreactive CD4+ T cells from a mixed lymphocyte reaction culture, taken before intestinal transplant. Receptors originate from a human patient who received an intestinal transplant. Each CDR3 is given with its conserved first and last residue. The D gene is left open where the match is weak. Where a row states a size, it is once, few, many or the class of an expanded clone; other rows omit it.

d_call clone_size j_call v_call cdr3_nt cdr3_aa
TRBD1 few TRBJ2-3 TRBV6-8 TGTGCCAGCAGCCTACAGGGGGTTAGGACAGATACGCAGTATTTT CASSLQGVRTDTQYF
NA NA TRBJ1-2 TRBV30 TGTGCCTGGAATCCGGGGCGATATGGCTACACCTTC CAWNPGRYGYTF
NA NA TRBJ2-6 TRBV28 TGTGCCAGCAGTTCCTCGGGGGATGTAATAGCTGGGGCCAACGTCCTGACTTTC CASSSSGDVIAGANVLTF
NA once TRBJ1-5 TRBV7-6 TGTGCCAGCAACTTTAGATTCAATCAGCCCCAGCATTTT CASNFRFNQPQHF
NA few TRBJ2-3 TRBV11-3 TGTGCCAGCAGCTTAGGGGCCAGGTTGGCCGATACGCAGTATTTT CASSLGARLADTQYF
NA few TRBJ1-1 TRBV10-3 TGTGCCATCAGTGCTTATGGGCAGGAAGCTTTCTTT CAISAYGQEAFF
TRBD2 NA TRBJ2-1 TRBV6-6 TGTGCCAGCAGTTACTCATTGAGCGGGGCCTACAATGAGCAGTTCTTC CASSYSLSGAYNEQFF
NA NA TRBJ1-2 TRBV7-8 TGTGCCAGCAGCTTCGACGGCTATGGCTACACCTTC CASSFDGYGYTF
NA NA TRBJ2-6 TRBV29-1 TGCAGCGTTGAATGGGGAACAGATGGGGCCAACGTCCTGACTTTC CSVEWGTDGANVLTF
TRBD2 NA TRBJ2-1 TRBV30 TGTGCCTGGGGGACTAGGGATGAGCAGTTCTTC CAWGTRDEQFF
NA once TRBJ2-4 TRBV6-5 TGTGCCAGCAGTGGACTTTCCTTAGCCAAAAACATTCAGTACTTC CASSGLSLAKNIQYF
NA NA TRBJ1-5 TRBV28 TGTGCCAGCAGAGGACCTTATAGCAATCAGCCCCAGCATTTT CASRGPYSNQPQHF
TRBD2 NA TRBJ2-3 TRBV7-3 TGTGCCAGCAGCTCGGGAGGACGCACAGATACGCAGTATTTT CASSSGGRTDTQYF
TRBD2 few TRBJ2-7 TRBV7-2 TGTGCCAGCAGCTTATACCTTAGCGGGAGGGGGTACGAGCAGTACTTC CASSLYLSGRGYEQYF
TRBD1 NA TRBJ1-1 TRBV10-3 TGTGCCACTACCCGGACAGGAGAGAACACTGAAGCTTTCTTT CATTRTGENTEAFF
NA few TRBJ2-2 TRBV6-5 TGTGCCAGCACCAATACCAACACCGGGGAGCTGTTTTTT CASTNTNTGELFF
NA NA TRBJ2-7 TRBV6-5 TGTGCCAGCAGTTACTTCAGGACAGCCGAGCAGTACTTC CASSYFRTAEQYF
TRBD2 NA TRBJ2-1 TRBV7-3 TGTGCCAGCAGCCCAAGGGGAGCGGGATTCTCCTACAATGAGCAGTTCTTC CASSPRGAGFSYNEQFF
NA few TRBJ2-7 TRBV10-3 TGTGCCAGCAGTGAAGGTACAGGGCGCCCCTACGAGCAGTACTTC CASSEGTGRPYEQYF
TRBD1 NA TRBJ2-7 TRBV5-1 TGCGCCAGCAGCCCCGGGACAGGGGTAACCTACGAGCAGTACTTC CASSPGTGVTYEQYF
TRBD1 few TRBJ2-7 TRBV28 TGTGCCAGCAGTCGGACAGGGTCCACCTACGAGCAGTACTTC CASSRTGSTYEQYF
TRBD2 NA TRBJ2-7 TRBV7-2 TGTGCCAGCAGCTTAGCCGGGACTAGCGGGAGGGGATACGAGCAGTACTTC CASSLAGTSGRGYEQYF
TRBD2 once TRBJ2-7 TRBV2 TGTGCCAGCATGAGAAGCGGGAGGGGGGAGCAGTACTTC CASMRSGRGEQYF
NA NA TRBJ1-4 TRBV6-1 TGTGCCAGCGGCCTACAGGGTCTCGAAAAACTGTTTTTT CASGLQGLEKLFF
TRBD1 NA TRBJ2-7 TRBV18 TGTGCCAGCTCACCCCGACAGGGGATCTACGAGCAGTACTTC CASSPRQGIYEQYF
TRBD1 few TRBJ2-3 TRBV9 TGTGCCAGCAGACCAGGACAGGGCCTCACAGATACGCAGTATTTT CASRPGQGLTDTQYF
TRBD1 NA TRBJ1-1 TRBV2 TGTGCCAGCAGGACCCGTGGAGGGGGCAACACTGAAGCTTTCTTT CASRTRGGGNTEAFF
TRBD1 NA TRBJ1-6 TRBV9 TGTGCCAGCAGCACGACAGGGGGTCGGTCACCCCTCCACTTT CASSTTGGRSPLHF
NA few TRBJ2-1 TRBV15 TGTGCCACCAGCAGAGATCTGGCCAGGGGGGTTGAGCAGTTCTTC CATSRDLARGVEQFF
NA medium-sized TRBJ1-1 TRBV10-1 TGCGCCAGCAGTGAAACGGGACGGACTGAAGCTTTCTTT CASSETGRTEAFF
NA few TRBJ2-7 TRBV6-1 TGTGCCAGCACTACCAGCAGGGCCCTGACCTACGAGCAGTACTTC CASTTSRALTYEQYF
NA few TRBJ2-3 TRBV11-3 TGTGCCAGCAGCCCGTGGGGCTTCACAGATACGCAGTATTTT CASSPWGFTDTQYF
TRBD1 once TRBJ2-3 TRBV10-3 TGTGCCATCAGTGACAGGGGGAGTTTTGGAGATACGCAGTATTTT CAISDRGSFGDTQYF
NA NA TRBJ2-1 TRBV5-6 TGTGCCAGCAGCGTAGCAGGAATCTCCTACAATGAGCAGTTCTTC CASSVAGISYNEQFF
NA once TRBJ1-4 TRBV15 TGTGCCACCAGCAGAGCTAGGGGAGGGCCTAATGAAAAACTGTTTTTT CATSRARGGPNEKLFF
NA NA TRBJ1-1 TRBV10-1 TGCGCCAGCAGCTCCGGGGGCCCAGAGGCAGCTTTCTTT CASSSGGPEAAFF
NA NA TRBJ1-3 TRBV6-5 TGTGCCAGCAGAAACGGGGCTGGAAACACCATATATTTT CASRNGAGNTIYF
NA NA TRBJ1-5 TRBV4-1 TGCGCCAGCAGCCAAGATCGGGGGCTAGGCAATCAGCCCCAGCATTTT CASSQDRGLGNQPQHF
NA few TRBJ2-2 TRBV4-1 TGCGCCAGCAGCCGCTCCTTGGCTAGGGCGAACACCGGGGAGCTGTTTTTT CASSRSLARANTGELFF
NA NA TRBJ1-2 TRBV20-1 TGCAGTGCTGACAAAAACTATGGCTACACCTTC CSADKNYGYTF
TRBD2 NA TRBJ2-3 TRBV7-9 TGTGCCAGCAGCTTGAGGACTAGATCGACAGATACGCAGTATTTT CASSLRTRSTDTQYF
TRBD2 NA TRBJ2-7 TRBV7-9 TGTGCCAGCAGCTTATCCAGCGGGAGGGAAGAGCAGTACTTC CASSLSSGREEQYF
TRBD1 few TRBJ2-7 TRBV6-6 TGTGCCAGCAGTTCAGGACAGGTACTCTCCTACGAGCAGTACTTC CASSSGQVLSYEQYF
NA NA TRBJ1-1 TRBV7-9 TGTGCCAGCAGCTTAAAAGGGGGTACTGAAGCTTTCTTT CASSLKGGTEAFF
NA NA TRBJ1-1 TRBV19 TGTGCCAGTAGTATTACCGCCAGGGGCAGGTATACTGAAGCTTTCTTT CASSITARGRYTEAFF